This is a list of T cell receptor beta chains from one sample in a study of beta chain features in type 1 diabetes. Sequenced by immunoSEQ multiplex PCR; TCRdb stores in-frame clones only, minus some. The sample yields around 200,000 clones, about 13% seen once. Sequenced material: central memory CD4+ T cells from blood. These receptors came from a woman under 30 in good health. CDR3s include the opening cysteine and the closing phenylalanine or tryptophan. D genes are given only for firm matches. Rows give clone size only sometimes, using once, few, many, or a class for an expanded clone.

clone size,J gene,D gene,V gene,CDR3 protein,CDR3 DNA
few,TRBJ2-7,.,TRBV19,CASSIRVGGYEQYF,TGTGCCAGTAGTATCAGGGTCGGGGGCTACGAGCAGTACTTC
.,TRBJ1-1,TRBD1,TRBV30,CAWRWDRATEAFF,TGTGCCTGGAGATGGGACAGGGCCACTGAAGCTTTCTTT
few,TRBJ2-2,TRBD2,TRBV30,CAWSVQLAPGELFF,TGTGCCTGGAGTGTCCAACTAGCGCCCGGGGAGCTGTTTTTT
.,TRBJ2-7,.,TRBV27,CASSSPDSYSYEQYF,TGTGCCAGCAGTTCCCCGGACAGCTACTCCTACGAGCAGTACTTC
few,TRBJ2-5,.,TRBV30,CAWTGVGETQYF,TGTGCCTGGACAGGGGTAGGAGAGACCCAGTACTTC
.,TRBJ2-3,.,TRBV7-9,CASRLTASTDTQYF,TGTGCCAGCAGACTAACGGCTAGCACAGATACGCAGTATTTT
.,TRBJ1-3,.,TRBV7-9,CASSVTGLQSGNTIYF,TGTGCCAGCAGCGTTACAGGGCTCCAATCTGGAAACACCATATATTTT
few,TRBJ1-2,.,TRBV9,CASSGHRSYGYTF,TGTGCCAGCAGCGGCCACCGGAGCTATGGCTACACCTTC
.,TRBJ2-4,TRBD1,TRBV29-1,CSVPGQSLAKNIQYF,TGCAGCGTACCGGGACAGTCACTAGCCAAAAACATTCAGTACTTC
.,TRBJ1-2,TRBD1,TRBV6-5,CASSTPTGGYGYTF,TGTGCCAGCAGCACCCCGACAGGGGGCTATGGCTACACCTTC